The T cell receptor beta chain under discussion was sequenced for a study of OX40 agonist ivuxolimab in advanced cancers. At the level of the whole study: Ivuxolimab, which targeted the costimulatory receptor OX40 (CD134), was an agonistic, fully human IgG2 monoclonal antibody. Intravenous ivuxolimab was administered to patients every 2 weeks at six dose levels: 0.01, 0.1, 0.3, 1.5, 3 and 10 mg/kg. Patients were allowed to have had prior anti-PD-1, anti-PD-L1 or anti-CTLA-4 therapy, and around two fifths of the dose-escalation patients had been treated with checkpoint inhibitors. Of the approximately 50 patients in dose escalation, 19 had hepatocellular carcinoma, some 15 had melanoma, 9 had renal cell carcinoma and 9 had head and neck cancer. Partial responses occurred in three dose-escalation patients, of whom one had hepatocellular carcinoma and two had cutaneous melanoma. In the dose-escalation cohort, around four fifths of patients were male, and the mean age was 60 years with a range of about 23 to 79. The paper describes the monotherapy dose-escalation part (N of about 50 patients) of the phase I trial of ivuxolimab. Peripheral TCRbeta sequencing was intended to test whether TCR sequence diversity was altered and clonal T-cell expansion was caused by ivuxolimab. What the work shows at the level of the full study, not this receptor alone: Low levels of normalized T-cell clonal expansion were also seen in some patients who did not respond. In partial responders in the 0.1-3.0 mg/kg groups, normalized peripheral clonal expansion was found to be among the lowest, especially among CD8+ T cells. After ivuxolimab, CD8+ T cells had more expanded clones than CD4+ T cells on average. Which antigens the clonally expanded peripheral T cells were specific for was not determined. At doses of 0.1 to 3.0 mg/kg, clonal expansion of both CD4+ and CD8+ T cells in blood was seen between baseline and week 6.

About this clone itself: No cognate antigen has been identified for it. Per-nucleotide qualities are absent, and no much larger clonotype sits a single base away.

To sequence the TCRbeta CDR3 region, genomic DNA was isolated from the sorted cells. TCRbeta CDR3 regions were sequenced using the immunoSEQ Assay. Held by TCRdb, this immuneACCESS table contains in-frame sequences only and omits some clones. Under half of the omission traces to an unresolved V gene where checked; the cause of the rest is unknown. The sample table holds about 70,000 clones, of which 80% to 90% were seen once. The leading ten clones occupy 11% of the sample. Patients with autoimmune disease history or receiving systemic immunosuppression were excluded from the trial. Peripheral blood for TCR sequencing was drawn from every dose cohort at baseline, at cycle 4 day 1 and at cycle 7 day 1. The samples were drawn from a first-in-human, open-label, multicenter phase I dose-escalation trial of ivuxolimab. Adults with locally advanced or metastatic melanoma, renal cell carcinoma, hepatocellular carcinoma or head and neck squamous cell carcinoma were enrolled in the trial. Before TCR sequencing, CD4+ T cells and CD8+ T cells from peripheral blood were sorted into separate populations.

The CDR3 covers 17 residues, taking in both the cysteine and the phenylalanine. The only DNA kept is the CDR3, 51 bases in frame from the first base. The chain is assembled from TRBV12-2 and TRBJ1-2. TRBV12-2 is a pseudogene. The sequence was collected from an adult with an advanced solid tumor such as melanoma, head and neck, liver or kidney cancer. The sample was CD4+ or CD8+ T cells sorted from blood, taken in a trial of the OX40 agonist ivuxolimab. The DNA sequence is TGTGCAAGTCGCTTAGAGCGCAGTCTGGGGGAGGGTTATGGCTACACCTTC. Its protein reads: CASRLERSLGEGYGYTF.